The entry below gives a single T cell receptor (beta chain) sequence along with its context. The antigen is undetermined. Clones were read by immunoSEQ multiplex PCR, and TCRdb kept only the in-frame ones, dropping some. The sample includes more than 13,000 clones, roughly 89% of them seen just once. The data were obtained in a study of PD-1 blockade in classical Hodgkin lymphoma. Study results and caveats: Possibly reflecting disease activity or prior therapy, repertoire differences have causes that remain undefined.

Germline CDR1 reads GTSNPN; CDR2 reads SVGIG (reference sequence). The CDR3 is made up of 14 amino acids. V was trimmed by 0 bases and J by 0 bases, leaving 9 bases between them. Time point specified: cycle 4 day 1 (C4D1), after six to seven weeks of nivolumab. In every patient, relapse followed autologous stem cell transplantation, while exposure to brentuximab vedotin differed. Magnetic negative selection isolated CD8+ T cells from thawed PBMCs. The material was CD8+ T cells from blood, obtained before the fourth cycle of nivolumab. This TCR came from a human donor with classical Hodgkin lymphoma. The V gene is TRBV30, the J gene TRBJ2-7; D perhaps matches TRBD1 (6 bases). CDR3 sequence reads: CAWSVSDSSYEQYF. Written as DNA, the CDR3 is TGTGCCTGGAGTGTATCGGACAGCTCCTACGAGCAGTACTTC.